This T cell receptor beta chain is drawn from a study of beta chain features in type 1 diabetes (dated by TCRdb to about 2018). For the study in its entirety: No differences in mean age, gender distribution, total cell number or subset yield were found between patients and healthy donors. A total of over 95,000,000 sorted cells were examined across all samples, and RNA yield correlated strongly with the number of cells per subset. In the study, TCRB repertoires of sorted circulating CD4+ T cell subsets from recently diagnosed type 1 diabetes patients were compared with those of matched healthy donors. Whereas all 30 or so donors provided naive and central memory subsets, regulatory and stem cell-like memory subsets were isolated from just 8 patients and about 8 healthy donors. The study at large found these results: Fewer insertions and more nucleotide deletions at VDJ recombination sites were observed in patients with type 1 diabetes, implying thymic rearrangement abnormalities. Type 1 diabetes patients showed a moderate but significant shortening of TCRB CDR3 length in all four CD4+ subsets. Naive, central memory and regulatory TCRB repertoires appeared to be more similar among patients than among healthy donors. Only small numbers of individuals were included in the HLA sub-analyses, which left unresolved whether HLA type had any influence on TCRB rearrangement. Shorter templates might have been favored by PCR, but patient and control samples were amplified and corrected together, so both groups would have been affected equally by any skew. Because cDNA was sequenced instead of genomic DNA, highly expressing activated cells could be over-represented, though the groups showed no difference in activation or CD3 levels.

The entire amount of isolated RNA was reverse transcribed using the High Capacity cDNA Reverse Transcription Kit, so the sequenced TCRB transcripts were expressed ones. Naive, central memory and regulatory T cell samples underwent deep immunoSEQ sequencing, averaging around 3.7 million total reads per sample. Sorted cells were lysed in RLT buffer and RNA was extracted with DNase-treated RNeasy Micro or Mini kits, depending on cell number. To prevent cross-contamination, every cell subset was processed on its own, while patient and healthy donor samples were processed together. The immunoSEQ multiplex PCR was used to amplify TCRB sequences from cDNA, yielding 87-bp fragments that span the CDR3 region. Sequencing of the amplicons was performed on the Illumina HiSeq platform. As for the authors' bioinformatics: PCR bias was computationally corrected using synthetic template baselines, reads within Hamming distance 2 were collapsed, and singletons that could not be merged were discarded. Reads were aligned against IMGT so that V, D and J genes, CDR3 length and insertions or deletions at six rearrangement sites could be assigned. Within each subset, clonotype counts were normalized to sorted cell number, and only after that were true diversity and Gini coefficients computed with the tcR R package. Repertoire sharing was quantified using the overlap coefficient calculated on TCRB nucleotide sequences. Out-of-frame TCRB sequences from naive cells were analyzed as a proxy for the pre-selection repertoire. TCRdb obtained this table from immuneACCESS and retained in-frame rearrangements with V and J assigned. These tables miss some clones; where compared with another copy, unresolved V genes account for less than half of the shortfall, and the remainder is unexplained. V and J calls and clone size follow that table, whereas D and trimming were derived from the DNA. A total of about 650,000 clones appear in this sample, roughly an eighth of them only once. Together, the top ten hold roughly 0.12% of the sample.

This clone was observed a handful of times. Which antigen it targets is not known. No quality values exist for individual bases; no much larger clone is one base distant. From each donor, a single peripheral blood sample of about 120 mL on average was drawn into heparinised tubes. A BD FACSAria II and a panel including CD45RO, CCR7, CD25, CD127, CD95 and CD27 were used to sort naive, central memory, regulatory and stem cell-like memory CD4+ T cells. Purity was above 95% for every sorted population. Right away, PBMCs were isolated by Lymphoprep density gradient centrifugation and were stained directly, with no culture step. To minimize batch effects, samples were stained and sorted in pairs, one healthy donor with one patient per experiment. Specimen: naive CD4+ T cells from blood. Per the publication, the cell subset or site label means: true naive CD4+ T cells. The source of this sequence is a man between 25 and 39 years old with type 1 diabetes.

The DNA sequence is given as TGTGCCAGCAGCGGGACAGGGGGCGCCTATGGCTACACCTTC. This codes for CASSGTGGAYGYTF. The rearranged segments are TRBV5-4 and TRBJ1-2; TRBD1 agrees with 12 junctional bases. Ends trimmed: V by 4 bases, J by 4 bases; bases unmatched to a gene: 2. From its cysteine to its phenylalanine, the CDR3 spans 14 amino acids. This entry keeps only the CDR3 DNA: 42 bases, framed from base 1. CDR1 and CDR2, looked up from the germline V gene (reference sequence), are SGHNT and YYREEE.